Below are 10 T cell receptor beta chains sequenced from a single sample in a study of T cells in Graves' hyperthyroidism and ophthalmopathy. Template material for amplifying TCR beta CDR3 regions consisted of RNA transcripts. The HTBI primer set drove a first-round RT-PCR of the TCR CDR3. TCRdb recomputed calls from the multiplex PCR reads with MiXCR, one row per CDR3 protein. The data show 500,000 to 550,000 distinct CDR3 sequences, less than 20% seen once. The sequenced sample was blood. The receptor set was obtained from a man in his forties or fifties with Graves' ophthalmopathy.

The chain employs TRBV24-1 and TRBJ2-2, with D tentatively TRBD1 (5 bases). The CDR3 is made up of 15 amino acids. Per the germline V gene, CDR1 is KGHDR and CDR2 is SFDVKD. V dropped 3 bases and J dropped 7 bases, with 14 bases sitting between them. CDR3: CATSDIGASGGELFF. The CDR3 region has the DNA TGTGCCACCAGTGATATTGGGGCTTCGGGCGGGGAGCTGTTTTTT.

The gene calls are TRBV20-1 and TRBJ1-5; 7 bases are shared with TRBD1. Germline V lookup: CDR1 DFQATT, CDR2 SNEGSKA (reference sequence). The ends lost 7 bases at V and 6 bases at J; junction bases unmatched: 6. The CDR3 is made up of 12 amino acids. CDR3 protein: CSGKGGIQPQHF. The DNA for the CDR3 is TGCAGTGGCAAAGGGGGCATTCAGCCCCAGCATTTT.

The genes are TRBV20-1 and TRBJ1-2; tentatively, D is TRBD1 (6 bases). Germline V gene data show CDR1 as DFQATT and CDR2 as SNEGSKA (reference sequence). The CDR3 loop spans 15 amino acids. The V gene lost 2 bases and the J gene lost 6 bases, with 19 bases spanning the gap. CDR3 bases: TGCAGTGCTAGATCCGGAGGTACAGGGTACCATGGCTACACCTTC. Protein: CSARSGGTGYHGYTF.

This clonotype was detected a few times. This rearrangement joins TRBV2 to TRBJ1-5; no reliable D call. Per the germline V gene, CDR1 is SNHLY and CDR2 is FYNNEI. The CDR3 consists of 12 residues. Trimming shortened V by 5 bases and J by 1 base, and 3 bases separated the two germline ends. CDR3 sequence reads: CASSPSNQPQHF. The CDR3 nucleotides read TGTGCCAGCAGTCCCAGCAATCAGCCCCAGCATTTT.

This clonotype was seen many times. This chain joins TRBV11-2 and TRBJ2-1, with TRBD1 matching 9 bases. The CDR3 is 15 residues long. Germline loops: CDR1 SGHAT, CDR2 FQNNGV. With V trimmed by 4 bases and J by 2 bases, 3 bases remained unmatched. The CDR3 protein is CASSSNRGPYNEQFF. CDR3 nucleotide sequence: TGTGCCAGCAGCTCCAACAGGGGGCCCTACAATGAGCAGTTCTTC.

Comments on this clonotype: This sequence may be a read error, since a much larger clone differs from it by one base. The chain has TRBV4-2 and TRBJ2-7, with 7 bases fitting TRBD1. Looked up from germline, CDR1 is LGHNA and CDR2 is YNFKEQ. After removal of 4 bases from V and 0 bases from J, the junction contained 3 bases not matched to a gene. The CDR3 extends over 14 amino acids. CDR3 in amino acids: CASSPWTGSYEQYF. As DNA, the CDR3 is TGTGCCAGCAGCCCTTGGACAGGCTCCTACGAGCAGTACTTC.

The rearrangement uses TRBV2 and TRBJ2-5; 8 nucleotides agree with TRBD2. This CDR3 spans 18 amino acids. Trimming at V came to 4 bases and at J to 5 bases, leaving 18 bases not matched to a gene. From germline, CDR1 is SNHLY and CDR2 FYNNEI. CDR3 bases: TGTGCCAGCAGTGGGACCCCGGGGAGACTAGCGAGAGGCGAGACCCAGTACTTC. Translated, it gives CASSGTPGRLARGETQYF.

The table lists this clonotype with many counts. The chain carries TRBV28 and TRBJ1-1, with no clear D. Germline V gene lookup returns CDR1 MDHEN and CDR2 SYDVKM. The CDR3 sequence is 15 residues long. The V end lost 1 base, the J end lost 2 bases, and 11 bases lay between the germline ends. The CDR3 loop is CASSLLTLGNTEAFF. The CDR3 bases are TGTGCCAGCAGTTTATTGACATTGGGCAACACTGAAGCTTTCTTT.

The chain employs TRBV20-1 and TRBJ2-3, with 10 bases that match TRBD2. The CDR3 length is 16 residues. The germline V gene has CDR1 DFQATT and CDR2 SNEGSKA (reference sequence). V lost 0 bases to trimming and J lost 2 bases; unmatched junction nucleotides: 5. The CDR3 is CSARDVSGRATDTQYF. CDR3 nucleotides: TGCAGTGCTAGAGATGTAAGCGGGAGGGCCACAGATACGCAGTATTTT.

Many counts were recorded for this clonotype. This CDR3 reads CASSLWGQGKLGNQPQHF. The CDR3 coding sequence is TGTGCCAGCAGCCTCTGGGGACAGGGAAAATTGGGCAATCAGCCCCAGCATTTT. The rearrangement uses TRBV28 and TRBJ1-5, with 9 nucleotides matching TRBD1. The CDR3 has 18 residues. V was pared by 6 bases and J by 2 bases, with 14 bases of the junction left unmatched. CDR1 and CDR2 (germline): MDHEN, SYDVKM.